This is a list of T cell receptor beta chains from one sample in a study of OX40 agonist ivuxolimab in advanced cancers. Repertoires were generated with immunoSEQ multiplex PCR, while TCRdb's copy carries only in-frame clones and drops some. In the table there are about 86,000 clones, around 90% of which are singletons. The input for sequencing was CD4+ or CD8+ T cells sorted from blood, taken in a trial of the OX40 agonist ivuxolimab. These receptors all stem from an adult with an advanced solid tumor such as melanoma, head and neck, liver or kidney cancer. Both conserved end residues are part of each CDR3. Fields, in order: V gene, clone size, D gene, J gene, CDR3 protein, CDR3 DNA. D genes are given only for firm matches. Not all rows give a size; the values are once, few, many and, for expanded clones, a class.

>TRBV10-3|NA|NA|TRBJ2-3
CAIRAQGRADTQYF
TGTGCCATCAGAGCCCAGGGGCGAGCAGATACGCAGTATTTT
>TRBV7-3|NA|TRBD2|TRBJ2-6
CASSPSSGGGPGANVLTF
TGTGCCAGCAGCCCCTCTAGCGGGGGGGGACCTGGGGCCAACGTCCTGACTTTC
>TRBV11-2|NA|NA|TRBJ2-6
CASSLGWGASGANVLTF
TGTGCCAGCAGCTTAGGCTGGGGAGCATCTGGGGCCAACGTCCTGACTTTC
>TRBV6-1|NA|NA|TRBJ1-1
CASSVDRNTEAFF
TGTGCCAGCAGTGTCGACAGGAACACTGAAGCTTTCTTT
>TRBV11-2|NA|NA|TRBJ1-1
CASSFSMDGSEAFF
TGTGCCAGCAGCTTTAGTATGGACGGGTCTGAAGCTTTCTTT
>TRBV19|NA|NA|TRBJ1-1
CASSRRTNTEAFF
TGTGCCAGTAGTCGCAGGACGAACACTGAAGCTTTCTTT
>TRBV7-2|NA|TRBD1|TRBJ1-5
CASSFRDRDQPQHF
TGTGCCAGCAGCTTCCGGGACAGGGATCAGCCCCAGCATTTT
>TRBV18|NA|NA|TRBJ2-1
CASSPGRNEQFF
TGTGCCAGCTCACCAGGGCGGAATGAGCAGTTCTTC
>TRBV29-1|NA|NA|TRBJ2-1
CSAPNPGPAANEQFF
TGCAGCGCCCCGAACCCGGGACCCGCGGCGAATGAGCAGTTCTTC
>TRBV28|NA|TRBD1|TRBJ1-1
CASSFPDRAEAFF
TGTGCCAGCAGTTTCCCTGACAGGGCTGAAGCTTTCTTT
>TRBV27|NA|NA|TRBJ1-4
CASSLSWDANEKLFF
TGTGCCAGCAGTTTATCATGGGACGCTAATGAAAAACTGTTTTTT
>TRBV2|NA|TRBD2|TRBJ2-1
CARGLAGAYNEQFF
TGTGCCAGGGGACTAGCGGGAGCCTACAATGAGCAGTTCTTC
>TRBV11-2|NA|NA|TRBJ1-2
CASSLDGRGSGYTF
TGTGCCAGCAGCTTAGATGGAAGAGGCTCTGGCTACACCTTC
>TRBV7-9|NA|TRBD1|TRBJ2-2
CASSSRTGVYTGELFF
TGTGCCAGCAGCTCTAGAACAGGGGTCTACACCGGGGAGCTGTTTTTT
>TRBV11-2|NA|NA|TRBJ1-1
CASSLGGGLGTEAFF
TGTGCCAGCAGCTTAGGAGGGGGGCTGGGGACTGAAGCTTTCTTT
>TRBV7-2|NA|NA|TRBJ1-6
CASSEQGDSPLHF
TGCGCCAGCAGCGAACAGGGAGATTCACCCCTCCACTTT
>TRBV7-2|NA|NA|TRBJ1-4
CASSLAPGGLTNEKLFF
TGTGCCAGCAGCTTAGCCCCTGGGGGGCTAACTAATGAAAAACTGTTTTTT
>TRBV27|NA|TRBD2|TRBJ2-4
CASPAGEPENIQYF
TGTGCCAGCCCAGCGGGAGAGCCCGAAAACATTCAGTACTTC
>TRBV19|NA|TRBD1|TRBJ1-1
CASSRDRENTEAFF
TGTGCCAGTAGTAGGGACAGGGAGAACACTGAAGCTTTCTTT
>TRBV10-1|NA|TRBD2|TRBJ2-1
CASSERIGITGGRNEQFF
TGCGCCAGCAGTGAGAGAATAGGAATTACGGGAGGGCGGAATGAGCAGTTCTTC
>TRBV2|NA|TRBD1|TRBJ1-4
CASRRTGAAEKLFF
TGTGCCAGCAGACGGACAGGGGCGGCTGAAAAACTGTTTTTT
>TRBV14|NA|NA|TRBJ1-3
CASSHTLIFSGNTIYF
TGTGCCAGCAGCCATACTCTCATTTTCTCTGGAAACACCATATATTTT
>TRBV21-1|once|NA|TRBJ2-7
CASTKDAIPGRYF
TGTGCCAGCACTAAAGACGCGATCCCGGGGCGGTACTTC
>TRBV25-1|NA|TRBD2|TRBJ2-1
CASSESGLAGVEQFF
TGTGCCAGCAGTGAATCTGGACTAGCGGGGGTGGAGCAGTTCTTC
>TRBV30|NA|TRBD1|TRBJ1-5
CAWSADRGNGPQHF
TGTGCCTGGAGCGCGGACAGGGGGAATGGGCCCCAGCATTTT
>TRBV4-3|NA|TRBD2|TRBJ2-7
CASSQGTSGKPYEQYF
TGCGCCAGCAGCCAAGGTACTAGCGGGAAACCCTACGAGCAGTACTTC
>TRBV27|NA|NA|TRBJ1-5
CASSLLLSSNQPQHF
TGTGCCAGCAGTCTACTACTGAGTAGCAATCAGCCCCAGCATTTT
>TRBV5-4|NA|TRBD2|TRBJ2-2
CASSPSGTINTGELFF
TGTGCCAGCAGCCCTTCCGGGACTATAAACACCGGGGAGCTGTTTTTT